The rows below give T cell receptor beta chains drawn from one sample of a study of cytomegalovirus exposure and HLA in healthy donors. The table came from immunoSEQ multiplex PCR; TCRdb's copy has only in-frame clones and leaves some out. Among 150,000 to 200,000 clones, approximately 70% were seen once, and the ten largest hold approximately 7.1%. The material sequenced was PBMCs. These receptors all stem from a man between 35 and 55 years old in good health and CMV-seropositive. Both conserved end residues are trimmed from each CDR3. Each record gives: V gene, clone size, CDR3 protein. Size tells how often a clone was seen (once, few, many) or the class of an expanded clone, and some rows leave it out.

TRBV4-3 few ASSQFAGTDNTDTQY
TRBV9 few ASSQAPGQAQY
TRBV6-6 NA ASSYSRAGSYEQY
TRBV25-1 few ASSEPEVGRRETQY
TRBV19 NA ASSIGRQVNEKLF
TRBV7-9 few ASRPPTTVRGYGYT
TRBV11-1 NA ASSLALGDYEQY
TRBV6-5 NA ASSRRQGNQPQH
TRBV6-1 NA ASSRTGEETQY
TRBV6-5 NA ASSRTSWLPDTQY
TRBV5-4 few ASSAGQENTEAF
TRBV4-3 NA ASRNHGGDEQF
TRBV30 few AWRLDRPYGYT
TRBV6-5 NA ASSSTSGSYEQY
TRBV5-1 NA ASSLSRQGSYEQY
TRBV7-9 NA ASRRDRENEKLF
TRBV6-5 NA ASSMTGWSQETQY
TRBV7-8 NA ASSPGLTIMGEQY
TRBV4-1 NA ASSQDRTGARSYEQY
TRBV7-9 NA ASSLLRNDEQY
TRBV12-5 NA ASARVAQETQY
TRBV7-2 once ASSLPMNTEAF
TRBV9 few ASSAYAGLAGADRTDTQY
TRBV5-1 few ASSLAGTRENEQF
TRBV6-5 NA ASRSGQGSYEQY
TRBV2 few ASSPWQGADGYT
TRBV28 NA ASSLITANQPQH
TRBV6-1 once ASSEWGHEQY
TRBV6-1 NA AMGPPGGYTGELF
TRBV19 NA ASRLGGTGANVLT
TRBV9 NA ASSVVLGGNEQF
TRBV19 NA ASTLTPTSVYTGELF
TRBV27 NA ASSPLRYSSYNEQF
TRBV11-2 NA ASSLMPGGNQPQH
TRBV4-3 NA ASSPHGSGELF
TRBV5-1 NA ASSARGVTEAF
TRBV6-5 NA ASSFVGGREKLF
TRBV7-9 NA ASRTGSGYT